Described below is a single T cell receptor beta chain sequence and its context. In the original workflow: Reference gene primers were amplified, and this amplification served to estimate nucleated cell counts. Generated by immunoSEQ multiplex PCR, the TCRdb table keeps only in-frame clones and is missing some. The DNA was the basis for D and trimming; V, J and clone size are from that table. Among roughly 92,000 clones listed, about nine tenths were seen once. The germline V and J ends were trimmed by 1 base and 7 bases, with 14 bases remaining between them. Per the germline V gene, CDR1 is MNHNS and CDR2 is SASEGT. This CDR3 is 15 amino acids long. These data originate in a study of blood T cell repertoires in COVID-19. At the level of the study: PBMCs, B-cell-depleted T cells, or T cells provided the cDNA or gDNA that made up the material.

Material: peripheral blood. This TCR was recovered from a woman aged 80 or older with acute or convalescent COVID-19. This chain joins TRBV6-1 and TRBJ1-5; D might be TRBD1 (5 bases). The CDR3 DNA reads as TGTGCCAGCAGTGAAGTTAGCCAGGGCGGCCAGCCCCAGCATTTT. The encoded protein is CASSEVSQGGQPQHF.